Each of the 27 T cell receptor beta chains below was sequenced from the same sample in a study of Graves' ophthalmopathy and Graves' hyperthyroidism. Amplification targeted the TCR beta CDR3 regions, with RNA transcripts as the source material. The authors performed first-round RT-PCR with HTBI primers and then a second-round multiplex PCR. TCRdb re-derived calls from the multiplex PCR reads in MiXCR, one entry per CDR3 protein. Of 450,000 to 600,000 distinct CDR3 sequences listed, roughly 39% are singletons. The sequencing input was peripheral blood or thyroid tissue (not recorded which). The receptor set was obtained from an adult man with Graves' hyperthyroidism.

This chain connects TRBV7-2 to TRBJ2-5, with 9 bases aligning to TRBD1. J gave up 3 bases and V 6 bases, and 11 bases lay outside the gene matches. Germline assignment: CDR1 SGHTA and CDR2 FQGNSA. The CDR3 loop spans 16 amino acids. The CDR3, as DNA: TGTGCCAGCAGATCCGGGACAGGGATAGGTGAAGAGACCCAGTACTTC. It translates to CASRSGTGIGEETQYF. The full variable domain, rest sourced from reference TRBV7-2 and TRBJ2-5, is GAGVSQSPSNKVTEKGKDVELRCDPISGHTALYWYRQSLGQGLEFLIYFQGNSAPDKSGLPSDRFSAERTGGSVSTLTIQRTQQEDSAVYLCASRSGTGIGEETQYFGPGTRLLVL.

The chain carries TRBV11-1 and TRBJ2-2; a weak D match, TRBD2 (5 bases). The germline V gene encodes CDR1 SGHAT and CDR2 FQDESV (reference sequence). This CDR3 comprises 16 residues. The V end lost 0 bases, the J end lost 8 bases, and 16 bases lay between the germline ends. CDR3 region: CASSLAPLVGAGELFF. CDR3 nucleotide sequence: TGTGCCAGCAGCTTAGCGCCACTAGTGGGAGCTGGGGAGCTGTTTTTT.

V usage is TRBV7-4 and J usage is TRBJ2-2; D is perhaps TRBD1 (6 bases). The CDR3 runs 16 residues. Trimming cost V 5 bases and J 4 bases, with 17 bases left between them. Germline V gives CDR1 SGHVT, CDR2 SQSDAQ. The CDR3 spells CASSPGQYGGTGELFF. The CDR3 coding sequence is TGTGCCAGCAGCCCCGGACAGTACGGCGGCACCGGGGAGCTGTTTTTT.

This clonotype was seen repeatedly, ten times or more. The DNA for the CDR3 is TGTGCCAGCAGCTCTCGGACACCGCCAAACTATGGCTACACCTTC. It specifies CASSSRTPPNYGYTF. The chain employs TRBV7-6 and TRBJ1-2, with a possible D match to TRBD1 (5 bases). The CDR3 contains 15 residues. CDR1 is SGHVS and CDR2 is FNYEAQ in the germline V gene. Trimming cost V 4 bases and J 2 bases, with 14 bases left between them. The whole variable domain, filled in from reference TRBV7-6 and TRBJ1-2, reads GAGVSQSPRYKVTKRGQDVALRCDPISGHVSLYWYRQALGQGPEFLTYFNYEAQQDKSGLPNDRFSAERPEGSISTLTIQRTEQRDSAMYRCASSSRTPPNYGYTFGSGTRLTVV.

The CDR3 bases are TGTGCCAGCAGTGAGGGCGTTGAAGCTTTCTTT. Translating it yields CASSEGVEAFF. The chain couples TRBV6-1 to TRBJ1-1; no clear D gene. The ends were cut back, 3 bases at V and 7 bases at J, with 6 bases in the middle. Looked up from germline, CDR1 is MNHNS and CDR2 is SASEGT. CDR3 size: 11 residues.

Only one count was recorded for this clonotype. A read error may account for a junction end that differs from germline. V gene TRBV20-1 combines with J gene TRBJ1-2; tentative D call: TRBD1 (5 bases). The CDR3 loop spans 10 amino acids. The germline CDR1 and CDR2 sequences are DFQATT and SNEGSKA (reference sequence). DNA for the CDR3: TGCAGTGCGAGGACAAGTGAGGGTCTCTTC. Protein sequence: CSARTSEGLF.

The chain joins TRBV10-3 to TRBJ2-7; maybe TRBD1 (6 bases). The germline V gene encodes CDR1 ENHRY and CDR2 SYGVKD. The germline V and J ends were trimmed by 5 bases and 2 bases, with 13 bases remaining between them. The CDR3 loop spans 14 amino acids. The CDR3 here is CAISRIGDTYEQYF. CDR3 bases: TGTGCCATCAGTCGGATAGGGGACACCTACGAGCAGTACTTC.

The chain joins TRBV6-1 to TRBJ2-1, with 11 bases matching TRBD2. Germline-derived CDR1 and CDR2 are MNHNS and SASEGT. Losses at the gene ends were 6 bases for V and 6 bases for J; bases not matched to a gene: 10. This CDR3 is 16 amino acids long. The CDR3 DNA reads TGTGCCAGCAGCTGGCCTAGCGGGAGGAAACGCAATGAGCAGTTCTTC. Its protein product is CASSWPSGRKRNEQFF.

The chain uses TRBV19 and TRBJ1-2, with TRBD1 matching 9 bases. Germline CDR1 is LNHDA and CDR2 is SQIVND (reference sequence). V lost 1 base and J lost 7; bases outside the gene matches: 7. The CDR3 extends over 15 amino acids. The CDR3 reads CASSIAHTGGSGYTF. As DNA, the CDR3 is TGTGCCAGTAGTATAGCCCACACAGGGGGCTCTGGCTACACCTTC.

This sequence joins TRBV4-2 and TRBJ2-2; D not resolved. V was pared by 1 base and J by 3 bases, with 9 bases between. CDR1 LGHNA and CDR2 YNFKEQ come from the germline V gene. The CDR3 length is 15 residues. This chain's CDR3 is CASSQVGRDTGELFF. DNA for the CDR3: TGTGCCAGCAGCCAAGTGGGCCGCGACACCGGGGAGCTGTTTTTT.

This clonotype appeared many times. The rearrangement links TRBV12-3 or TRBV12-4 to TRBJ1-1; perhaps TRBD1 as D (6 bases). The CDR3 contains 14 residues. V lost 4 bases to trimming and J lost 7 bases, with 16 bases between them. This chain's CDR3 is CASSSSGVSDEAFF. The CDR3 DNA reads TGTGCCAGCAGTTCCTCAGGGGTTTCGGATGAAGCTTTCTTT.

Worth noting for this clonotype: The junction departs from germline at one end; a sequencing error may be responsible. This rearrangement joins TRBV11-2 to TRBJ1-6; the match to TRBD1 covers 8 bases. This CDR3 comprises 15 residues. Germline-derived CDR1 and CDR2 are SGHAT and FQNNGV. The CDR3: CASSFQGQDNSLLHF. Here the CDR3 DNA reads TGTGCCAGCAGCTTCCAGGGACAGGATAATTCACTCCTCCACTTT.

The CDR3 here is CASSLRAGRSYEQYF. The CDR3 DNA follows: TGTGCCAGCAGCCTCCGGGCGGGAAGATCCTACGAGCAGTACTTC. The rearrangement joins TRBV14 to TRBJ2-7; TRBD2 is a possible D gene (6 bases). Trimming pared 4 bases from V and 1 base from J, leaving 14 bases between. CDR1 and CDR2 (germline): SGHDN, FVKESK. CDR3 length: 15 amino acids.

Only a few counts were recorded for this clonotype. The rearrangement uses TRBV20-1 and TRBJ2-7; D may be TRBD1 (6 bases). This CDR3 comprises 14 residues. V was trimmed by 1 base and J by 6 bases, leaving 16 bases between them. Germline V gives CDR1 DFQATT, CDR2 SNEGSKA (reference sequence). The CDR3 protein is CSARATQGIGEQYF. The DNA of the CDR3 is TGCAGTGCTAGAGCGACACAGGGCATTGGCGAGCAGTACTTC.

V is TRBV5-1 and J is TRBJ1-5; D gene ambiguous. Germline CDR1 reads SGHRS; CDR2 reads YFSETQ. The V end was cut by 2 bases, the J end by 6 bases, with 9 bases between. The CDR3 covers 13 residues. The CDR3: CASSLIGSQPQHF. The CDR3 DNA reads TGCGCCAGCAGCTTAATCGGGAGTCAGCCCCAGCATTTT.

The CDR3 loop is CSAPSPATQYF. For the CDR3, the DNA is TGCAGTGCCCCTTCCCCAGCGACCCAGTACTTC. The genes are TRBV20-1 and TRBJ2-5; D ambiguous. V was pared by 6 bases and J by 7 bases, with 12 bases between. Germline-derived CDR1 and CDR2 are DFQATT and SNEGSKA (reference sequence). The CDR3 covers 11 residues.

The CDR3 nucleotides read TGCAGCGTTGCAGAGGGACAGGGGGCCAACGTCCTGACTTTC. It is translated as CSVAEGQGANVLTF. The chain combines TRBV29-1 with TRBJ2-6, with 7 bases fitting TRBD1. The trim removed 4 bases at V and 4 bases at J, leaving 4 bases unmatched. Germline loops: CDR1 SQVTM, CDR2 ANQGSEA. CDR3 length equals 14 residues.

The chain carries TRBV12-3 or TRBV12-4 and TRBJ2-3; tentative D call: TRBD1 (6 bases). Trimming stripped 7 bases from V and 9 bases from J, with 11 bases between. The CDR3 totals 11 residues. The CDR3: CASTYRDTQYF. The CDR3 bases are TGTGCCAGCACCTACAGGGACACGCAGTATTTT.

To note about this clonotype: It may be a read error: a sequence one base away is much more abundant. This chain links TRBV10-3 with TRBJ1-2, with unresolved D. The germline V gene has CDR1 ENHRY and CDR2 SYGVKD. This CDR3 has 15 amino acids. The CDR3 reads CASSAINPGTYGYTF. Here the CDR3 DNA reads TGTGCCAGCAGTGCAATCAACCCGGGCACCTATGGCTACACCTTC.

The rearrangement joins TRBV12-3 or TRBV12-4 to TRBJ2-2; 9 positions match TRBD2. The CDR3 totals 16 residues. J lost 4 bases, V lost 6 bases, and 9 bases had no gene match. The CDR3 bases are TGTGCCAGCAGCCCCCTAGGCGGGGGGGTCACCGGGGAGCTGTTTTTT. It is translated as CASSPLGGGVTGELFF.

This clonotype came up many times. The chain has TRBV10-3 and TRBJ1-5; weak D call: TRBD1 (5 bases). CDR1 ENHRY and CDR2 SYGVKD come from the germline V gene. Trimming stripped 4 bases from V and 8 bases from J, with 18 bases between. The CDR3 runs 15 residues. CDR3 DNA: TGTGCCATCAGTGCGGGGACTTTCACCGGGGAGCCCCAGCATTTT. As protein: CAISAGTFTGEPQHF.

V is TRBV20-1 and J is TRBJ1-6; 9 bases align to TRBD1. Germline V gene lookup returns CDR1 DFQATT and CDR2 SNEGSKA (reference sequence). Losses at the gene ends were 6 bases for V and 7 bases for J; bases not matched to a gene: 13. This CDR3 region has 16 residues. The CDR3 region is CSAAQGANKYNSPLHF. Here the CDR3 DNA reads TGCAGTGCCGCACAGGGGGCGAACAAGTACAATTCACCCCTCCACTTT.

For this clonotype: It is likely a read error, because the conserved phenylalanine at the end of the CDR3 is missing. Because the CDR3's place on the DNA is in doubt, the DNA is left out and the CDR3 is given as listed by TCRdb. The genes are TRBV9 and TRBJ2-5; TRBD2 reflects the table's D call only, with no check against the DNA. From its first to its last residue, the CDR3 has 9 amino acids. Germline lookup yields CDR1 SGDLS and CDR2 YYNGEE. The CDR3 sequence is CASSVLPEG.

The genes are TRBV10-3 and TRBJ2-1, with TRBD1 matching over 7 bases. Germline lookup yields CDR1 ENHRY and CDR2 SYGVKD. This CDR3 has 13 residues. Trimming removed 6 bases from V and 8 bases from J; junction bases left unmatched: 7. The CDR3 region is CAIRSDRADEQFF. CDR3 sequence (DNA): TGTGCCATCAGGTCTGACAGGGCTGATGAGCAGTTCTTC.

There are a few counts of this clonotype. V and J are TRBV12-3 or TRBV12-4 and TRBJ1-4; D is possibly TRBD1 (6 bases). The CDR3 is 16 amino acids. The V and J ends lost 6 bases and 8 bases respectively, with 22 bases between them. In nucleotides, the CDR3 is TGTGCCAGCAGCCCAGATGTCTGGGGGCCTCCCGAAAAACTGTTTTTT. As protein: CASSPDVWGPPEKLFF.

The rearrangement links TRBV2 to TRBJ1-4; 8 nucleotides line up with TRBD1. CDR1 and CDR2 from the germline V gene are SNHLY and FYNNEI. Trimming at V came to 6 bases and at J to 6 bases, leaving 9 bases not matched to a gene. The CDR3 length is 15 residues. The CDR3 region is CASRATGANYEKLFF. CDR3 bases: TGTGCCAGCAGAGCGACAGGGGCGAATTATGAAAAACTGTTTTTT. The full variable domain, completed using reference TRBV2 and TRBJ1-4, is EPEVTQTPSHQVTQMGQEVILRCVPISNHLYFYWYRQILGQKVEFLVSFYNNEISEKSEIFDDQFSVERPDGSNFTLKIRSTKLEDSAMYFCASRATGANYEKLFFGSGTQLSVL.

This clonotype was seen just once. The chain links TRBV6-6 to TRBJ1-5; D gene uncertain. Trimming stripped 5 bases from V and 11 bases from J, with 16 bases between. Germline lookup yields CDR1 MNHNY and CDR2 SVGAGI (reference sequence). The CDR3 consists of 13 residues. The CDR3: CASSERGLSAQHF. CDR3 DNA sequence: TGTGCCAGCAGTGAACGGGGTTTATCGGCCCAGCATTTT.